This entry lists 11 T cell receptor beta chains sequenced from one sample in a study of T cell responses to AZD1222 COVID-19 vaccine. Here immunoSEQ multiplex PCR was the method, and the copy in TCRdb shows in-frame clones only, minus some. Of some 120,000 clones in the sample, approximately 93% were seen once. This sample comprised peripheral blood, obtained on day 0 of AZD1222 vaccination. Source of these receptors: an adult in good health.

This clone came up once. At one of its ends the junction is not consistent with the germline gene, which may arise from a read error. The V and J genes are TRBV3-1 (or the pseudogene TRBV3-2) and TRBJ1-4, with D perhaps matching TRBD1 (5 bases). Per the germline V gene, CDR1 is LGHDT and CDR2 is YNNKEL (reference sequence). The CDR3 is 11 amino acids. CDR3: CASSQEGRASF. CDR3 bases: TGTGCCAGCAGCCAAGAGGGACGGGCCTCTTTT.

A single count supports this clone. Other DNA sequences in this sample translate to the same CDR3. The chain is built from TRBV11-3 and TRBJ2-1; D possibly corresponds to TRBD2 (6 bases). CDR3 size: 13 residues. Germline lookup yields CDR1 SGHNT and CDR2 YENEEA. The germline V and J ends were trimmed by 1 base and 7 bases, with 8 bases remaining between them. CDR3 nucleotide sequence: TGTGCCAGCAGCTTAGGGGGAGGTAATGAGCAGTTCTTC. Residues: CASSLGGGNEQFF.

In regard to this clone: Other DNA sequences in the same sample also yield this CDR3. The V and J genes are TRBV7-9 and TRBJ1-3; weak D call: TRBD1 (6 bases). V shed 4 bases and J shed 2 bases, with 9 bases lying between them. Germline CDR1 reads SEHNR; CDR2 reads FQNEAQ (reference sequence). The CDR3 totals 14 residues. CDR3 nucleotides: TGTGCCAGCAGCTCAAGGGGGACTGGAAACACCATATATTTT. It translates to CASSSRGTGNTIYF.

The gene calls are TRBV7-6 and TRBJ1-6, with D tentatively TRBD1 (5 bases). The CDR3 consists of 18 residues. V lost 1 base, J lost 5 bases, and 18 bases lay in between. Germline V lookup: CDR1 SGHVS, CDR2 FNYEAQ. In DNA, the CDR3 is TGTGCCAGCAGCTTAGGTATTGGGGGACCACCTGATAATTCACCCCTCCACTTT. This sequence encodes CASSLGIGGPPDNSPLHF.

The chain carries TRBV7-9 and TRBJ2-5, with a tentative D call TRBD2 (6 bases). The germline V and J ends were trimmed by 3 bases and 4 bases, with 15 bases remaining between them. This CDR3 spans 15 amino acids. CDR1 is SEHNR and CDR2 is FQNEAQ in the germline V gene (reference sequence). The CDR3 is CASSLAGGGGETQYF. CDR3 nucleotide sequence: TGTGCCAGCAGCTTGGCCGGGGGAGGCGGAGAGACCCAGTACTTC. The entire variable domain, with the rest obtained from reference TRBV7-9 and TRBJ2-5, is as follows: DTGVSQNPRHKITKRGQNVTFRCDPISEHNRLYWYRQTLGQGPEFLTYFQNEAQLEKSRLLSDRFSAERPKGSFSTLEIQRTEQGDSAMYLCASSLAGGGGETQYFGPGTRLLVL.

J is TRBJ1-4 and V is TRBV5-6, with 11 bases fitting TRBD1. The germline gives CDR1 SGHDT, CDR2 YYEEEE. V lost 3 bases to trimming and J lost 7 bases; unmatched junction nucleotides: 2. CDR3 length equals 14 residues. CDR3 region: CASSWDRGIEKLFF. CDR3 DNA: TGTGCCAGCAGCTGGGACAGGGGGATTGAAAAACTGTTTTTT.

The V call is TRBV10-1, the J call TRBJ2-3; D possibly corresponds to TRBD2 (5 bases). Germline values: CDR1 WNHNN, CDR2 SYGVQD (reference sequence). V lost 5 bases and J 0 bases, leaving 9 bases between the germline ends. The CDR3 runs 14 residues. This CDR3 reads CASSSGTSTDTQYF. The CDR3 DNA reads TGCGCCAGCAGTAGCGGCACTAGCACAGATACGCAGTATTTT.

The chain joins TRBV9 to TRBJ1-5, with D uncertain. The CDR3 extends over 14 amino acids. Trimming left V 0 bases short and J 2 bases short, with 6 bases between. CDR1 and CDR2 (germline): SGDLS, YYNGEE. The CDR3 DNA sequence: TGTGCCAGCAGCGTAGATTTGGGCAATCAGCCCCAGCATTTT. Amino acid sequence: CASSVDLGNQPQHF.

The V gene is TRBV27, the J gene TRBJ2-1, with D possibly being TRBD1 or TRBD2 (5 bases each). Deletions cut 7 bases from V and 10 bases from J, with 20 bases between. This CDR3 is built from 14 residues. Germline V gene lookup returns CDR1 MNHEY and CDR2 SMNVEV (reference sequence). The CDR3 protein is CASIGTKGLGEQFF. The CDR3 nucleotides are TGTGCCAGCATTGGGACCAAAGGCCTCGGGGAGCAGTTCTTC.

The V gene is TRBV30, the J gene TRBJ2-7; 7 bases fit TRBD1. The CDR3 extends over 15 amino acids. From germline, CDR1 is GTSNPN and CDR2 SVGIG (reference sequence). The V and J ends lost 3 bases and 3 bases, in that order; junction bases with no gene match: 11. The CDR3 loop is CAWSDGDRVVYEQYF. Written as DNA, the CDR3 is TGTGCCTGGAGCGACGGAGACAGGGTTGTCTACGAGCAGTACTTC.

The chain is built from TRBV10-3 and TRBJ2-7; 7 positions match TRBD2. The junction had 5 bases not matched to a gene; V was cut back by 2 bases and J by 4 bases. The CDR3 is made up of 14 amino acids. The germline V gene has CDR1 ENHRY and CDR2 SYGVKD. CDR3 protein: CAISEAGVGYEQYF. CDR3 DNA: TGTGCCATCAGTGAGGCGGGAGTAGGGTACGAGCAGTACTTC.